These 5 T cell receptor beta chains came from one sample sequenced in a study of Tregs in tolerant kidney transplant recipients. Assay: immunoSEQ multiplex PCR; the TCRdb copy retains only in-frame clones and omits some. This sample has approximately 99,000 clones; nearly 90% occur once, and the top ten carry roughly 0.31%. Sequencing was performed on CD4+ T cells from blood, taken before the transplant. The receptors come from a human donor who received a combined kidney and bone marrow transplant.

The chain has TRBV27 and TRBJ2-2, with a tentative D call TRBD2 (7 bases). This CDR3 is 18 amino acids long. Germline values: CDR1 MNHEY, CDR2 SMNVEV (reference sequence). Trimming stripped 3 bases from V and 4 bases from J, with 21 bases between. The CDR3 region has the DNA TGTGCCAGCAGTTTCCGGGGGTTTGGGGGGGCCCTCACCGGGGAGCTGTTTTTT. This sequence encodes CASSFRGFGGALTGELFF.

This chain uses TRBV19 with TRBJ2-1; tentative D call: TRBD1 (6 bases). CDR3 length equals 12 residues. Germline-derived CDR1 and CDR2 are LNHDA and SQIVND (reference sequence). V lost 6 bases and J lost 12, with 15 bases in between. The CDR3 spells CASRGGGQLQFF. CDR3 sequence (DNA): TGTGCCAGTAGAGGCGGAGGACAGCTGCAGTTCTTC.

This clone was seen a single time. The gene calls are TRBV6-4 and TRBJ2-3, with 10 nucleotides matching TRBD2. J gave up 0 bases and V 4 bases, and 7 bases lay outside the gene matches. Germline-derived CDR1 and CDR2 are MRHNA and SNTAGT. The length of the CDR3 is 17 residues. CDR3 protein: CASSVAGGASSTDTQYF. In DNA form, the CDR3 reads TGTGCCAGCAGTGTAGCGGGGGGTGCCTCTAGCACAGATACGCAGTATTTT.

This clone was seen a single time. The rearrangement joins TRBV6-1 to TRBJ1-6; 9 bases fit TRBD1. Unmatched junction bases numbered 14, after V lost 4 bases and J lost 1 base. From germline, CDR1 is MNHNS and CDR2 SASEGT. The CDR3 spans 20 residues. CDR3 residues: CASSAGQGFLVISYNSPLHF. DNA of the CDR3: TGTGCCAGCAGTGCGGGACAGGGTTTTTTGGTTATATCCTATAATTCACCCCTCCACTTT.

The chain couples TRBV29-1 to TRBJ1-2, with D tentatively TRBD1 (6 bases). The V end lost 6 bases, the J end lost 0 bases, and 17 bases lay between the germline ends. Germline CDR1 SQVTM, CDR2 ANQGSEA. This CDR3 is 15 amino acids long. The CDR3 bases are TGCAGCGTCATGGGGGGGGCAGTACCTAACTATGGCTACACCTTC. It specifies CSVMGGAVPNYGYTF.